The rows below give T cell receptor beta chains drawn from one sample of a study of blood T cell repertoires in COVID-19. The assay was immunoSEQ multiplex PCR, and TCRdb's table has in-frame clones only and misses some. The sample shows around 31,000 clones, around 90% of them seen only once. Sequences were obtained from peripheral blood. The receptor set was obtained from a man aged 55 to 69 with COVID-19, enrolled during active disease. CDR3s include the opening cysteine and the closing phenylalanine or tryptophan. A D gene is named only where the DNA matches it firmly. A clone size is listed for some rows: how often the clone was seen (once, few, many), or a class if it is expanded.

>-|-|TRBV18|TRBJ2-7
TGTGCCAGCTCACCTAGGAGTCCTGAGCAGTACTTC
CASSPRSPEQYF
>-|-|TRBV7-8|TRBJ1-4
TGTGCCAGCAGCGACAGGCGAGGACAGTTTAATGAAAAACTGTTTTTT
CASSDRRGQFNEKLFF
>-|TRBD2|TRBV7-9|TRBJ2-7
TGTGCCAGCAGCTCCCCTGGGGAGGGGCACGAGCAGTACTTC
CASSSPGEGHEQYF
>-|TRBD2|TRBV9|TRBJ2-7
TGTGCCAGCAGCGTAGGGCTAGCGGGAGCGGGGGAGCAGTACTTC
CASSVGLAGAGEQYF
>few|TRBD2|TRBV6-5|TRBJ2-5
TGTGCCAGCAGTCCGGGACTAAACCAAGAGACCCAGTACTTC
CASSPGLNQETQYF
>-|TRBD2|TRBV19|TRBJ2-7
TGTGCCAGTAGTCCGGGACTAGACAACTACGAGCAGTACTTC
CASSPGLDNYEQYF
>-|-|TRBV28|TRBJ1-4
TGTGCCACTCGTTCTACTGAAAAACTGTTTTTT
CATRSTEKLFF
>-|-|TRBV7-8|TRBJ2-5
TGTGCCAGCAGCTTAGTGGGCAGAACCGAGACCCAGTACTTC
CASSLVGRTETQYF
>-|TRBD1|TRBV10-1|TRBJ2-3
TGCGCCAGCAGTGGAGGGACAGGGGCAGATACGCAGTATTTT
CASSGGTGADTQYF
>-|TRBD1|TRBV15|TRBJ1-5
TGTGCCACCAGCGTCGACAGGGGTCAGCCCCAGCATTTT
CATSVDRGQPQHF
>-|-|TRBV28|TRBJ1-2
TGTGCCAGCAGTTTGGGGGGACCCTATGGCTACACCTTC
CASSLGGPYGYTF
>-|-|TRBV12-3/TRBV12-4|TRBJ1-1
TGTGCCAGCAGTTTACAGGGCACTGAAGCTTTCTTT
CASSLQGTEAFF
>few|-|TRBV30|TRBJ1-1
TGTGCCTGGAGTTACAGGGAGAACACTGAAGCTTTCTTT
CAWSYRENTEAFF
>-|-|TRBV28|TRBJ1-3
TGTGCCAGCAGCCCAGGACACTCCTCTGGAAACACCATATATTTT
CASSPGHSSGNTIYF
>few|TRBD1|TRBV30|TRBJ1-4
TGTGCCTGGAGTACCGGGACAGCTAATGAAAAACTGTTTTTT
CAWSTGTANEKLFF
>-|TRBD1|TRBV7-9|TRBJ1-6
TGTGCCAGCAGCTTATTTCAGGGGGTAAATTCACCCCTCCACTTT
CASSLFQGVNSPLHF
>-|-|TRBV5-1|TRBJ2-3
TGCGCCAGCACGCGGGATAGCACAGATACGCAGTATTTT
CASTRDSTDTQYF
>-|-|TRBV5-1|TRBJ1-1
TGCGCCAGTTGGGGACAACCGAACACTGAAGCTTTCTTT
CASWGQPNTEAFF
>-|TRBD1|TRBV27|TRBJ2-2
TGTGCCAGCAAGATTAGGGGGCCCGGGGAGCTGTTTTTT
CASKIRGPGELFF
>-|-|TRBV6-5|TRBJ1-4
TGTGCCAGCAGCCCAGGGACAACTAATGAAAAACTGTTTTTT
CASSPGTTNEKLFF
>-|TRBD1|TRBV24-1|TRBJ2-3
TGTGCCACTGGGACAGGGTCGACAGATACGCAGTATTTT
CATGTGSTDTQYF
>-|-|TRBV2|TRBJ2-5
TGTGCCAGCAGTGGACAGAGGGAGACCCAGTACTTC
CASSGQRETQYF
>-|-|TRBV7-8|TRBJ1-1
TGTGCCAGCAGCTCGCGACCGAAGACTAACACTGAAGCTTTCTTT
CASSSRPKTNTEAFF
>-|TRBD1|TRBV7-2|TRBJ2-7
TGTGCCAGCAGCCCTCAGGGGGCCCCGAGCTCCTACGAGCAGTACTTC
CASSPQGAPSSYEQYF
>-|-|TRBV30|TRBJ2-7
TGTGCCTGGAGTGTTTCGGCCTACGAGCAGTACTTC
CAWSVSAYEQYF
>-|-|TRBV5-6|TRBJ1-3
TGTGCCAGCAGCTTGTTAGTGTCGGGGGATGAGTCTGGAAACACCATATATTTT
CASSLLVSGDESGNTIYF
>-|-|TRBV2|TRBJ2-2
TGTGCCAGCAGGGATGGGGGGAGTGGAACCGGGGAGCTGTTTTTT
CASRDGGSGTGELFF
>once|-|TRBV25-1|TRBJ1-5
TGTGCCAGCAGTGAAGAAGAGGGCACTCAGCCCCAGCATTTT
CASSEEEGTQPQHF
>-|-|TRBV7-2|TRBJ1-2
TGTGCCAGCAGCTTAACACTAGGGCACACTAACTATGGCTACACCTTC
CASSLTLGHTNYGYTF
>-|TRBD1|TRBV2|TRBJ1-1
TGTGCCAGCAGTTACGGGACAGGGAGAACTGAAGCTTTCTTT
CASSYGTGRTEAFF
>-|TRBD2|TRBV9|TRBJ2-3
TGTGCCAGCAGCGCCCGGGACTACACAGATACGCAGTATTTT
CASSARDYTDTQYF
>once|-|TRBV5-4|TRBJ1-3
TGTGCCAGCAGCCCCAGGGGTGGGGTTCAGGGTGGAAACACCATATATTTT
CASSPRGGVQGGNTIYF
>-|TRBD1|TRBV10-3|TRBJ1-5
TGTGCCATCAATTCCGGACAGGGAGATCAGCCCCAGCATTTT
CAINSGQGDQPQHF
>-|TRBD2|TRBV5-1|TRBJ2-1
TGCGCCAGCAGCCAGCGCGGCGGGAGCTCCTACAATGAGCAGTTCTTC
CASSQRGGSSYNEQFF
>-|TRBD2|TRBV28|TRBJ2-7
TGTGCCAGCAGTTCTCAGGGACTAGGTCGCTACGAGCAGTACTTC
CASSSQGLGRYEQYF
>-|-|TRBV10-3|TRBJ2-5
TGTGCCATCAGTGAGTCGGACACTGGGGCAGAGACCCAGTACTTC
CAISESDTGAETQYF
>-|TRBD1|TRBV5-1|TRBJ2-1
TGCGCCAGCAGCTTGGGGGACAGCTACGGTGAGCAGTTCTTC
CASSLGDSYGEQFF
>-|TRBD2|TRBV7-7|TRBJ2-1
TGTGCCAGCAGATCCTTGGGGCGCGGGAGGCCCGATGAGCAGTTCTTC
CASRSLGRGRPDEQFF
>-|-|TRBV6-5|TRBJ1-2
TGTGCCAGCAAAATCGGGAACTATGGCTACACCTTC
CASKIGNYGYTF
>-|TRBD2|TRBV30|TRBJ2-1
TGTGCCTGGATCAACACCGGACTAGCGGGGACGTCGGTCTTC
CAWINTGLAGTSVF